The 19 T cell receptor beta chains presented below share a single source sample, sequenced in a study of shared clonotypes between healthy human individuals. Some clones are missing from TCRdb's copy, which holds only in-frame ones; the method was immunoSEQ multiplex PCR. The sample has under 850,000 clones; almost 95% are singletons. Naive CD8 cells, CD45RO-negative and positively selected for CCR7, excluded terminally differentiated effector memory CD45RA+ cells. Sequenced input: naive CD8+ T cells sorted from blood. The receptors were gathered from a man aged 30 to 45 in good health.

This chain joins TRBV7-8 and TRBJ2-7; D remains unclear. Germline V gene sequence: CDR1 SGHVS, CDR2 FQNEAQ. V was shortened by 3 bases and J by 3 bases, with 9 bases between the two germline ends. The CDR3 totals 13 residues. CDR3 nucleotides: TGTGCCAGCAGCTTTAACAAACTCTACGAGCAGTACTTC. The encoded protein is CASSFNKLYEQYF.

The chain employs TRBV5-6 and TRBJ2-1; D not certain. Deletions cut 5 bases from V and 4 bases from J, with 10 bases between. The germline V gene encodes CDR1 SGHDT and CDR2 YYEEEE. This CDR3 has 13 amino acids. The CDR3 region has the DNA TGTGCCAGCAGGACAAGTCTATACAATGAGCAGTTCTTC. Residues: CASRTSLYNEQFF.

The chain carries TRBV7-9 and TRBJ2-1; 11 nucleotides line up with TRBD2. Germline V gene sequence: CDR1 SEHNR, CDR2 FQNEAQ (reference sequence). V lost 2 bases to trimming and J lost 6 bases; unmatched junction nucleotides: 6. The CDR3 spans 16 residues. CDR3 DNA sequence: TGTGCCAGCAGCTTAATTAGACTAGCGGGGATCAATGAGCAGTTCTTC. Translation: CASSLIRLAGINEQFF.

The chain is built from TRBV5-1 and TRBJ2-7, with D possibly matching TRBD1 (6 bases). Germline values: CDR1 SGHRS, CDR2 YFSETQ. V was pared by 4 bases and J by 4 bases, with 12 bases between. CDR3 length: 13 amino acids. Here the CDR3 reads CASSRARGYEQYF. The DNA for the CDR3 is TGCGCCAGCAGCAGAGCCAGGGGTTACGAGCAGTACTTC.

The chain is built from TRBV10-2 and TRBJ2-7, with D possibly being TRBD1 (5 bases). The CDR3 is made up of 12 amino acids. V was cut by 3 bases and J by 12 bases, with 15 bases left in between. From germline, CDR1 is WSHSY and CDR2 SAAADI. The CDR3 reads CASSDDIGHPYF. CDR3 nucleotide sequence: TGCGCCAGCAGTGATGATATCGGACACCCGTACTTC.

The rearrangement joins TRBV27 to TRBJ1-2, with D uncertain. V was cut by 2 bases and J by 5 bases, with 9 bases left in between. This CDR3 has 13 residues. CDR1 and CDR2 (germline): MNHEY, SMNVEV (reference sequence). The CDR3 bases are TGTGCCAGCAGTTTAGGACGGCTGTATGGCTACACCTTC. Encoded protein: CASSLGRLYGYTF.

The V and J genes are TRBV27 and TRBJ1-2; weak D call: TRBD1 (6 bases). The V end lost 6 bases, the J end lost 2 bases, and 16 bases lay between the germline ends. CDR1 and CDR2 from the germline V gene are MNHEY and SMNVEV (reference sequence). The CDR3 has 15 residues. The CDR3 bases are TGTGCCAGCAGGTGGGGGGCCCAAAGCAACTATGGCTACACCTTC. It encodes CASRWGAQSNYGYTF.

The sample holds one count of this clone. This chain joins TRBV10-2 and TRBJ2-7; 10 bases match TRBD2. CDR3 length: 16 residues. Germline CDR1 WSHSY, CDR2 SAAADI. After removal of 4 bases from V and 0 bases from J, the junction contained 6 bases not matched to a gene. The DNA for the CDR3 is TGCGCCAGCAGTGCCCATACTAGCGGGGTCTCCTACGAGCAGTACTTC. Protein product: CASSAHTSGVSYEQYF.

The CDR3 DNA follows: TGTGCCAGCAGCTTAGGACCCCGGGCTGCAAATGAAAAACTGTTTTTT. Its translation is CASSLGPRAANEKLFF. The chain couples TRBV7-8 to TRBJ1-4; D gene unclear. The CDR3 is 16 residues long. The germline V gene has CDR1 SGHVS and CDR2 FQNEAQ. Deletions cut 1 base from V and 5 bases from J, with 14 bases between.

Worth noting for this clone: A far bigger clonotype differs at one base, so this is likely a read error. Other DNA sequences in this specimen translate into the identical CDR3. The CDR3 loop reads CASSLFYEQYF. Written as DNA, the CDR3 is TGTGCCAGCAGTTTATTTTACGAGCAGTACTTC. V is TRBV28 and J is TRBJ2-7; D is uncertain. V dropped 1 base and J dropped 4 bases, with 2 bases sitting between them. The CDR3 runs to 11 residues. Germline-derived CDR1 and CDR2 are MDHEN and SYDVKM.

V gene TRBV27 combines with J gene TRBJ2-5; TRBD2 matches 14 bases. The germline V gene encodes CDR1 MNHEY and CDR2 SMNVEV (reference sequence). The CDR3 has 15 amino acids. With 5 bases clipped from V and 5 bases from J, the junction kept 4 bases outside the gene matches. CDR3 coding DNA: TGTGCCAGCAGTCCCGGGACTAGCGGGAGTGAGACCCAGTACTTC. As protein: CASSPGTSGSETQYF.

The chain employs TRBV2 and TRBJ2-7; tentative D call: TRBD1 (6 bases). The germline gives CDR1 SNHLY, CDR2 FYNNEI. This CDR3 has 15 amino acids. Trimming stripped 3 bases from V and 2 bases from J, with 14 bases between. The CDR3 sequence: CASSETDRRAYEQYF. The CDR3 DNA reads TGTGCCAGCAGTGAGACTGACAGGCGGGCCTACGAGCAGTACTTC.

The chain recombines TRBV2 with TRBJ1-2; the D is unclear. CDR1 is SNHLY, CDR2 FYNNEI, per germline. The V end was cut by 3 bases, the J end by 5 bases, with 13 bases between. The length of the CDR3 is 14 residues. CDR3 sequence: CASSDRPIFYGYTF. The CDR3 DNA is TGTGCCAGCAGTGATCGACCTATCTTTTATGGCTACACCTTC.

This clone was detected only once. The chain recombines TRBV11-3 with TRBJ2-1; TRBD1 or TRBD2 may be the D gene (5 bases each). V shed 5 bases and J shed 3 bases, with 17 bases lying between them. This CDR3 is built from 16 residues. Looked up from germline, CDR1 is SGHNT and CDR2 is YENEEA. The CDR3 DNA is TGTGCCAGCAGCGCCCGGGACGACCAGTTCTACAATGAGCAGTTCTTC. Protein sequence: CASSARDDQFYNEQFF.

This clone was recorded once. The chain uses TRBV4-1 and TRBJ2-5; TRBD2 aligns across 12 bases. V gave up 3 bases and J gave up 4 bases; unmatched junction bases: 3. CDR1 and CDR2 from the germline V gene are MGHRA and YSYEKL. The CDR3 spans 15 residues. This CDR3 reads CASSHLAGGGETQYF. The CDR3 DNA follows: TGCGCCAGCAGCCACCTAGCGGGAGGGGGAGAGACCCAGTACTTC.

The chain has TRBV2 and TRBJ2-1; 9 positions agree with TRBD1. The CDR3 totals 14 residues. Germline V gene sequence: CDR1 SNHLY, CDR2 FYNNEI. The junction had 8 bases not matched to a gene; V was cut back by 6 bases and J by 8 bases. The CDR3 nucleotides are TGTGCCAGCAGGGCCGGGACAGGGCCCCATGAGCAGTTCTTC. It yields the protein CASRAGTGPHEQFF.

The V gene is TRBV10-1, the J gene TRBJ2-3; 11 bases line up with TRBD2. V shed 2 bases, J shed 4 bases, and the junction held 11 bases outside the gene matches. Germline CDR1 reads WNHNN; CDR2 reads SYGVQD (reference sequence). CDR3 size: 18 residues. CDR3 nucleotides: TGCGCCAGCAGTGAGACCCGGGTAGCGGGAGGGCCCTCAGATACGCAGTATTTT. Its translation is CASSETRVAGGPSDTQYF.

This chain uses TRBV11-2 with TRBJ1-2; a weak D match, TRBD1 (6 bases). The V and J ends lost 2 bases and 2 bases respectively, with 12 bases between them. Germline V CDR1 and CDR2: SGHAT, FQNNGV. This CDR3 comprises 15 residues. In DNA form, the CDR3 reads TGTGCCAGCAGCTTAACCGGACAGCAAAACTATGGCTACACCTTC. Encoded protein: CASSLTGQQNYGYTF.

The chain joins TRBV6-1 to TRBJ2-7; no clear D gene. CDR3 length: 14 residues. The V end lost 5 bases, the J end lost 4 bases, and 15 bases lay between the germline ends. Looked up from germline, CDR1 is MNHNS and CDR2 is SASEGT. CDR3 nucleotides: TGTGCCAGCAGTAGCTTTTACCGGTCGTACGAGCAGTACTTC. Translation: CASSSFYRSYEQYF.